The 19 T cell receptor beta chains presented below share a single source sample, sequenced in a study of a mutant IDH1 vaccine in newly diagnosed glioma. TCRdb keeps only in-frame clones here, not all; method: immunoSEQ multiplex PCR. This sample has over 65,000 clones; roughly 80% occur once, and the top ten carry 9.5% to 15%. Which antigens these TCRs recognize remains unknown. Time point here: week 35, safety follow-up. Each dose of the vaccine consisted of 300 ug of mutant IDH1 20-mer peptide, with topical imiquimod. The material was PBMCs, obtained from a glioma patient whose treatment included an IDH1 peptide vaccine. All receptors come from a man aged 18 to 30 with glioma.

This sequence joins TRBV7-3 and TRBJ2-1; 7 nucleotides line up with TRBD2. V shed 4 bases and J 9 bases; nucleotides not matched to a gene: 6. In germline, CDR1 is SGHTA, CDR2 FQGTGA. This CDR3 has 13 amino acids. This CDR3 is CASSSMTSTEQFF. The CDR3 DNA is TGTGCCAGCAGCTCCATGACTAGCACTGAGCAGTTCTTC.

The chain joins TRBV4-2 to TRBJ2-7, with no clear D. Germline CDR1 reads LGHNA; CDR2 reads YNFKEQ. Deletions cut 1 base from V and 4 bases from J, with 8 bases between. The CDR3 is 13 residues long. The CDR3 here is CASSQVGPYEQYF. The CDR3 DNA follows: TGTGCCAGCAGCCAAGTCGGACCGTACGAGCAGTACTTC.

The sample holds a few counts of this clone. The J gene is TRBJ1-1, the V gene TRBV5-1; D may be TRBD1 (5 bases). V was cut by 0 bases and J by 0 bases, with 9 bases left in between. Germline V gene data show CDR1 as SGHRS and CDR2 as YFSETQ. This CDR3 is built from 15 residues. The DNA of the CDR3 is TGCGCCAGCAGCTTGGGCGGGGGGATGAACACTGAAGCTTTCTTT. This gives the protein CASSLGGGMNTEAFF.

The V call is TRBV5-1, the J call TRBJ2-1, with unresolved D. The CDR3 runs to 14 residues. The V end lost 6 bases, the J end lost 3 bases, and 13 bases lay between the germline ends. Germline V gene lookup returns CDR1 SGHRS and CDR2 YFSETQ. The CDR3 region is CASTLLGFYNEQFF. CDR3 sequence (DNA): TGCGCCAGCACCCTGCTAGGCTTCTACAATGAGCAGTTCTTC.

The CDR3 region is CASSQDKSNYGYTF. CDR3 coding DNA: TGCGCCAGCAGCCAAGATAAGTCAAACTATGGCTACACCTTC. The chain links TRBV4-3 to TRBJ1-2, with D unclear. The CDR3 runs 14 residues. The germline gives CDR1 LGHNA, CDR2 YSLEER. Trimming removed 0 bases from V and 2 bases from J, with 7 bases in between.

This clone was detected only a few times. The chain couples TRBV5-1 to TRBJ1-1; D uncertain. CDR3 length: 15 amino acids. V was shortened by 0 bases and J by 4 bases, with 13 bases between the two germline ends. Germline loops: CDR1 SGHRS, CDR2 YFSETQ. The CDR3 nucleotides are TGCGCCAGCAGCTTGGAGCCGCTCGGTAGCACTGAAGCTTTCTTT. Translated, it gives CASSLEPLGSTEAFF.

The V call is TRBV6-1, the J call TRBJ1-4; no reliable D call. The CDR3 runs to 13 residues. Germline V CDR1 and CDR2: MNHNS, SASEGT. Trimming cost V 8 bases and J 4 bases, with 11 bases left between them. The CDR3 protein is CASCTWHNEKLFF. The DNA for the CDR3 is TGTGCCAGCTGTACGTGGCATAATGAAAAACTGTTTTTT.

This clone was seen once. The chain links TRBV6-5 to TRBJ2-2; D is ambiguous. Germline lookup yields CDR1 MNHEY and CDR2 SVGAGI. Trimming pared 2 bases from V and 0 bases from J, leaving 7 bases between. The CDR3 is 15 residues long. CDR3 sequence (DNA): TGTGCCAGCAGTTACAGGGCACCGAACACCGGGGAGCTGTTTTTT. Amino acid sequence: CASSYRAPNTGELFF.

This rearrangement joins TRBV10-3 to TRBJ2-5, with D possibly matching TRBD2 (5 bases). CDR1 ENHRY and CDR2 SYGVKD come from the germline V gene. Trimming left V 0 bases short and J 4 bases short, with 12 bases between. The CDR3 is 15 amino acids. CDR3 bases: TGTGCCATCAGTGAGTCCGGGGTTCTCCTAGAGACCCAGTACTTC. This encodes CAISESGVLLETQYF.

The V call is TRBV7-3, the J call TRBJ1-1; possibly TRBD1 for D (5 bases). This CDR3 is built from 14 residues. Germline V gene data show CDR1 as SGHTA and CDR2 as FQGTGA. Trimming stripped 3 bases from V and 2 bases from J, with 10 bases between. CDR3: CASSFQGTNTEAFF. The CDR3, as DNA: TGTGCCAGCAGCTTCCAAGGGACCAACACTGAAGCTTTCTTT.

The rearrangement links TRBV6-7 to TRBJ1-2; no clear D gene. TRBV6-7 is filed as an ORF, its function uncertain. V was shortened by 0 bases and J by 8 bases, with 13 bases between the two germline ends. This CDR3 region has 14 residues. CDR3 nucleotide sequence: TGTGCCAGCAGTTACTCGATAGAGAGGAAGGGCTACACCTTC. This translates into CASSYSIERKGYTF.

Notes on this clone: The sample contains more than one DNA sequence encoding this CDR3. The gene calls are TRBV10-3 and TRBJ1-1, with D possibly matching TRBD1 (6 bases). CDR3 length: 12 amino acids. Trimming removed 3 bases from V and 5 bases from J, with 7 bases in between. Germline loops: CDR1 ENHRY, CDR2 SYGVKD. CDR3 sequence: CAISEGGTEAFF. CDR3 nucleotide sequence: TGTGCCATCAGTGAAGGGGGAACTGAAGCTTTCTTT.

This clone is medium-sized (0.01 to 0.1%) by share. The same CDR3 can be traced to other DNA sequences in this sample. This chain joins TRBV4-3 and TRBJ2-7, with D possibly matching TRBD2 (6 bases). V shed 1 base and J shed 0 bases, with 10 bases lying between them. This CDR3 spans 15 amino acids. CDR1 LGHNA and CDR2 YSLEER come from the germline V gene. The CDR3 coding sequence is TGCGCCAGCAGCCAAGTTGCGGACTACTCCTACGAGCAGTACTTC. Its protein is CASSQVADYSYEQYF.

This clone was counted between two and nine times. The gene calls are TRBV29-1 and TRBJ1-5; D is uncertain. The CDR3 loop spans 15 amino acids. In germline, CDR1 is SQVTM, CDR2 ANQGSEA. Trimming took off 4 bases at V and 2 bases at J, with 15 bases between the two ends. The CDR3 loop is CSVADGILGNQPQHF. The CDR3 bases are TGCAGCGTTGCCGACGGAATTTTAGGCAATCAGCCCCAGCATTTT.

This chain uses TRBV6-5 with TRBJ1-2, with 10 bases aligning to TRBD1. This CDR3 has 14 residues. Germline CDR1 MNHEY, CDR2 SVGAGI. Trimming took 5 bases from V and 4 from J; bases not matched to a gene: 4. The CDR3 DNA follows: TGTGCCAGCAGTCGACAGGGGGCAGGCTATGGCTACACCTTC. Protein: CASSRQGAGYGYTF.

The gene calls are TRBV28 and TRBJ2-5, with 7 bases that match TRBD1. The V segment lost 6 bases and the J segment 7 bases; nucleotides outside the gene matches: 8. CDR3 length equals 13 residues. From germline, CDR1 is MDHEN and CDR2 SYDVKM. The CDR3: CASRQPTGRTQYF. DNA of the CDR3: TGTGCCAGCAGACAACCGACAGGGAGGACCCAGTACTTC.

This chain joins TRBV29-1 and TRBJ2-7; TRBD1 might be the D (6 bases). The length of the CDR3 is 14 residues. Germline V gene sequence: CDR1 SQVTM, CDR2 ANQGSEA. V lost 4 bases, J lost 2 bases, and 15 bases lay in between. The CDR3 DNA sequence: TGCAGCGTTGGGGTCCCTACAGGGCCCTACGAGCAGTACTTC. This codes for CSVGVPTGPYEQYF.

The V call is TRBV19, the J call TRBJ2-5, with D possibly being TRBD1 (5 bases). CDR3 length: 14 amino acids. V lost 3 bases and J lost 5, with 13 bases in between. Germline V lookup: CDR1 LNHDA, CDR2 SQIVND (reference sequence). The CDR3 DNA reads TGTGCCAGTAGTATCGGCAGGGCCAGGGAGACCCAGTACTTC. As protein: CASSIGRARETQYF.

The V gene is TRBV11-2, the J gene TRBJ2-2, with unresolved D. Between the trimmed V and J ends, which lost 1 base and 4 bases, there was a span of 4 bases. Germline V gene lookup returns CDR1 SGHAT and CDR2 FQNNGV. The CDR3 consists of 13 residues. This CDR3 is CASSLATTGELFF. CDR3 in DNA: TGTGCCAGCAGCTTAGCGACCACCGGGGAGCTGTTTTTT.